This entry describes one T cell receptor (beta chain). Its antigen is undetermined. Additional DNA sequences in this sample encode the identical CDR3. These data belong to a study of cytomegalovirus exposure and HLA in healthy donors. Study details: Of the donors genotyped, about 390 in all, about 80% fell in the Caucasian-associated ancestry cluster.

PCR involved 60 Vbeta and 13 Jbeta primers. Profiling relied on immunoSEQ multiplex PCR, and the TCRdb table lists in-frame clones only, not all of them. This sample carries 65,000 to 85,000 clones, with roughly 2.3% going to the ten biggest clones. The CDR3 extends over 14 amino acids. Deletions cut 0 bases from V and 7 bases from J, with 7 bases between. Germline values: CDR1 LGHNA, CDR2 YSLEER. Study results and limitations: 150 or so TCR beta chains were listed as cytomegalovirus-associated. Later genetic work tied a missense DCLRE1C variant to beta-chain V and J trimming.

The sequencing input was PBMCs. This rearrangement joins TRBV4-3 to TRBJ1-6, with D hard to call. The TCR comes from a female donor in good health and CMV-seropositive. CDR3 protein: CASSQDRGNSPLHF. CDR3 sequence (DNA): TGCGCCAGCAGCCAAGATCGAGGGAATTCACCCCTCCACTTT.